These T cell receptor beta chains were read from a single sample in a study of blood T cell repertoires in COVID-19. Libraries were prepared by immunoSEQ multiplex PCR; TCRdb keeps only in-frame clonotypes and omits some of them. The profile shows 200,000 to 250,000 clones, about four fifths of them singletons. The specimen sequenced was PBMCs or T cells enriched from blood (not recorded which). The receptors were gathered from a woman aged 40 to 55 with acute COVID-19. Each CDR3 is given with its conserved first and last residue. D genes are given only for firm matches. Some rows have no size entry. The others give once, few or many, or a class for an expanded clone.

V gene	J gene	D gene	clone size	CDR3 DNA	CDR3 protein
TRBV7-8	TRBJ1-5	TRBD1	-	TGTGCCAGCAGCGAGGACAGGGTAGGTGATCAGCCCCAGCATTTT	CASSEDRVGDQPQHF
TRBV3-1/TRBV3-2	TRBJ1-1	-	-	TGTGCCAGCAGCCAAATGTCGGTGAACACTGAAGCTTTCTTT	CASSQMSVNTEAFF
TRBV5-1	TRBJ1-4	TRBD1	-	TGCGCCAGCAGCCCGATTCCCTCCGGGACAGGGGATGAAAAACTGTTTTTT	CASSPIPSGTGDEKLFF
TRBV24-1	TRBJ2-2	TRBD2	-	TGTGCCACCAGTGACCGTGGACTAGCGGGAGCCGGGGAGCTGTTTTTT	CATSDRGLAGAGELFF
TRBV4-1	TRBJ1-2	TRBD1	-	TGCGCCAGCAGCCAAGATCAGGGGACAGACTATGGCTACACCTTC	CASSQDQGTDYGYTF
TRBV18	TRBJ1-2	TRBD1	-	TGTGCCAGCTCACCAGGGACAGGGGCCTATGGCTACACCTTC	CASSPGTGAYGYTF
TRBV19	TRBJ2-5	TRBD1	-	TGTGCCAGTAGAGACAGGGAGGAGACCCAGTACTTC	CASRDREETQYF
TRBV6-1	TRBJ1-4	-	-	TGTGCCAGCAGTGAACAAGGGAGAAAACTGTTTTTT	CASSEQGRKLFF
TRBV7-8	TRBJ1-1	-	once	TGTGCCAGCAGCTTGTTGGGGGCGAACACTGAAGCTTTCTTT	CASSLLGANTEAFF
TRBV2	TRBJ2-2	TRBD2	once	TGTGCCAGCAACCAACTAGCGGGATCGGTCACCGGGGAGCTGTTTTTT	CASNQLAGSVTGELFF
TRBV9	TRBJ1-6	-	few	TGTGCCAGCAGCGTAGATGGACTCAGCTCCTATAATTCACCCCTCCACTTT	CASSVDGLSSYNSPLHF
TRBV19	TRBJ1-5	-	-	TGTGCCAGTAGTAAGACCAGGGTCTATGGCAATCAGCCCCAGCATTTT	CASSKTRVYGNQPQHF
TRBV7-9	TRBJ2-7	-	-	TGTGCCAGCAGCCCCCCCCCAGGTCACTCCTACGAGCAGTACTTC	CASSPPPGHSYEQYF
TRBV6-5	TRBJ1-2	-	once	TGTGCCAGCACGGGAACCTCTAACTATGGCTACACCTTC	CASTGTSNYGYTF
TRBV4-1	TRBJ1-1	-	-	TGCGCCAGCAGCCCACGACAGATCATGAACACTGAAGCTTTCTTT	CASSPRQIMNTEAFF
TRBV21-1	TRBJ2-3	-	once	TGTGCCAGCAGCAAAGCCTCGGGACTACCTTTAGCGCAGTATTTT	CASSKASGLPLAQYF
TRBV10-3	TRBJ1-2	TRBD1	-	TGTGCCATCAGTGAGTCCGACAGGGCCTATGGCTACACCTTC	CAISESDRAYGYTF
TRBV7-3	TRBJ2-5	-	-	TGTGCCAGCAGCCCTACTGTACAAGAGACCCAGTACTTC	CASSPTVQETQYF
TRBV5-4	TRBJ1-1	TRBD1	-	TGTGCCAGCAGCTTGCCGGACAGGGGGAACACTGAAGCTTTCTTT	CASSLPDRGNTEAFF
TRBV7-2	TRBJ2-1	-	-	TGTGCCAGCAGCTTAGGTTACAGCAACAATGAGCAGTTCTTC	CASSLGYSNNEQFF
TRBV18	TRBJ2-5	TRBD1	-	TGTGCCAGCTCACCACGGAAGGGGGCTCAAGAGACCCAGTACTTC	CASSPRKGAQETQYF
TRBV7-2	TRBJ2-7	-	-	TGTGCCAGCAGCCCCTTTCCCTCCTCCTACGAGCAGTACTTC	CASSPFPSSYEQYF
TRBV30	TRBJ1-1	-	-	TGTGCCTGGAGTGTATGGGGGGGTGAAGCTTTCTTT	CAWSVWGGEAFF
TRBV5-4	TRBJ2-7	-	-	TGTGCCAGCAGCTCCCTACCTGACAGATACGAGCAGTACTTC	CASSSLPDRYEQYF
TRBV6-4	TRBJ2-2	TRBD1	few	TGTGCCAGCAGTCATGGACAGGCCGGGGAGCTGTTTTTT	CASSHGQAGELFF
TRBV25-1	TRBJ2-7	-	-	TGTGCCAGCATCCCGAACTCTGCTCGCGAGCAGTACTTC	CASIPNSAREQYF
TRBV19	TRBJ2-4	-	-	TGTGCCAGTAGTATAGAACTCGGGATCAGCAAAAACATTCAGTACTTC	CASSIELGISKNIQYF
TRBV25-1	TRBJ1-2	TRBD1	-	TGTGCCAGCAGTAACGCAGGGGGTCACTATGGCTACACCTTC	CASSNAGGHYGYTF
TRBV3-1/TRBV3-2	TRBJ1-2	TRBD1	-	TGTGCCAGCAGCCAGACGGGACAGACGTATGGCTACACCTTC	CASSQTGQTYGYTF
TRBV11-2	TRBJ1-2	-	-	TGTGCCAGCAGCTTAGAGGGGGCGATAGGCTACACCTTC	CASSLEGAIGYTF
TRBV5-5	TRBJ1-2	TRBD1	-	TGTGCCAGCAGCACCGGGACAGGGGTTGGCTACACCTTC	CASSTGTGVGYTF
TRBV6-2/TRBV6-3	TRBJ2-4	-	-	TGTGCCAGCAGTTACGCAGGGATGGGGAACATTCAGTACTTC	CASSYAGMGNIQYF
TRBV7-2	TRBJ2-1	TRBD2	-	TGTGCCAGCAGCTTACTAGCGGGAGGTGGCAATGAGCAGTTCTTC	CASSLLAGGGNEQFF
TRBV5-4	TRBJ2-7	-	-	TGTGCCAGCAGCTTCTTCACTTCCTACGAGCAGTACTTC	CASSFFTSYEQYF
TRBV19	TRBJ1-5	-	-	TGTGCCAGTAGTTCTAATTTACTAAGTCAGCCCCAGCATTTT	CASSSNLLSQPQHF
TRBV14	TRBJ1-6	-	-	TGTGCCAGCAGCCAAGATCTCGGTTCACCCCTCCACTTT	CASSQDLGSPLHF
TRBV5-1	TRBJ1-2	-	-	TGCGCCAGCAGCTTGGCCGAGGGTCAGAGGGGCTACACCTTC	CASSLAEGQRGYTF
TRBV6-5	TRBJ2-2	-	few	TGTGCCAGCAGTTACTCGACTGTGGGCACCGGGGAGCTGTTTTTT	CASSYSTVGTGELFF
TRBV29-1	TRBJ2-5	TRBD1	-	TGCAGCGTTCAACAAGGACAGGGGAGAGAGACCCAGTACTTC	CSVQQGQGRETQYF
TRBV25-1	TRBJ2-7	-	-	TGTGCCAGCATAGGGGCGGCTTCAGGGGAGCAGTACTTC	CASIGAASGEQYF
TRBV2	TRBJ1-5	-	-	TGTGCCAGCAGTGCGCAGAGCAGGAATCAGCCCCAGCATTTT	CASSAQSRNQPQHF
TRBV6-1	TRBJ2-3	-	many	TGTGCCAGCAGTGAGGGAGGTCACACAGATACGCAGTATTTT	CASSEGGHTDTQYF
TRBV30	TRBJ2-3	-	once	TGTGCCTGGGTACCGGAGGGGCGACGCACAGATACGCAGTATTTT	CAWVPEGRRTDTQYF
TRBV4-2	TRBJ2-7	-	-	TGTGCCAGCAGCCAAGCGACAGGAACTGGCTACGAGCAGTACTTC	CASSQATGTGYEQYF
TRBV2	TRBJ2-1	-	-	TGTGCCAGCGGGTGGGCAGGGGCGGATGAGCAGTTCTTC	CASGWAGADEQFF
TRBV9	TRBJ1-1	-	-	TGTGCCAGCAGCCCTAGATTGGACACTGAAGCTTTCTTT	CASSPRLDTEAFF